Presented here are 14 T cell receptor beta chains from one specimen sequenced in a study of T cells in Graves' hyperthyroidism and ophthalmopathy. What was amplified from RNA transcripts were TCR beta CDR3 regions. First-round RT-PCR targeting the TCR CDR3 was performed with the HTBI primer set. One entry per CDR3 protein results from TCRdb running MiXCR on the multiplex PCR reads. The table includes about 640,000 distinct CDR3 sequences, roughly 20% detected once. Sequencing was done on a sample of blood. These receptors originate from a man aged 30 to 45 with Graves' ophthalmopathy.

Only a few counts were recorded for this clonotype. V is TRBV27 and J is TRBJ1-1; perhaps TRBD1 as D (6 bases). The ends were cut back, 4 bases at V and 0 bases at J, with 18 bases in the middle. CDR3 size: 17 residues. From germline, CDR1 is MNHEY and CDR2 SMNVEV (reference sequence). The CDR3 loop is CASSSSQGTYMNTEAFF. Here the CDR3 DNA reads TGTGCCAGCAGTTCCAGCCAGGGGACGTACATGAACACTGAAGCTTTCTTT.

In this sample, this clonotype turned up a few times. The chain recombines TRBV4-1 with TRBJ2-2; 12 nucleotides match TRBD2. The CDR3 has 17 amino acids. Germline V gene sequence: CDR1 MGHRA, CDR2 YSYEKL. Trimming at V came to 1 base and at J to 4 bases, leaving 4 bases not matched to a gene. Here the CDR3 DNA reads TGCGCCAGCAGCCAAGGAGGACTAGCGGGAAGCACCGGGGAGCTGTTTTTT. Its translation: CASSQGGLAGSTGELFF.

The J gene is TRBJ2-7, the V gene TRBV6-5; D ambiguous. This CDR3 is 14 amino acids long. Germline CDR1 and CDR2: MNHEY and SVGAGI. Trimming took 2 bases from V and 4 from J, leaving 12 bases between them. The CDR3 DNA sequence: TGTGCCAGCAGTTACCTTGGGCTACCGTACGAGCAGTACTTC. Protein sequence: CASSYLGLPYEQYF.

This sequence joins TRBV5-1 and TRBJ2-7; a possible D gene is TRBD2 (5 bases). Trimming shortened V by 0 bases and J by 5 bases, and 15 bases separated the two germline ends. The CDR3 consists of 15 residues. Looked up from germline, CDR1 is SGHRS and CDR2 is YFSETQ. The CDR3 loop is CASSLAAGLVNEQYF. CDR3 in DNA: TGCGCCAGCAGCTTGGCGGCGGGCTTAGTTAACGAGCAGTACTTC. Looking up the rest from reference TRBV5-1 and TRBJ2-7 gives the full variable domain: KAGVTQTPRYLIKTRGQQVTLSCSPISGHRSVSWYQQTPGQGLQFLFEYFSETQRNKGNFPGRFSGRQFSNSRSEMNVSTLELGDSALYLCASSLAAGLVNEQYFGPGTRLTVT.

A few counts support this clonotype. The chain combines TRBV18 with TRBJ2-7; 12 bases are shared with TRBD1. Per germline, CDR1 KGHSH and CDR2 LQKENI. The CDR3 has 17 amino acids. V dropped 1 base and J dropped 6; count of bases not matched to a gene: 10. The CDR3 sequence is CASSPRQGGQGASEQYF. The CDR3 coding sequence is TGTGCCAGCTCACCACGCCAGGGGGGACAGGGGGCCTCCGAGCAGTACTTC.

The sample holds a few counts of this clonotype. The chain employs TRBV27 and TRBJ1-1; TRBD1 matches 11 bases. The trim removed 5 bases at V and 1 base at J, leaving 6 bases unmatched. Looked up from germline, CDR1 is MNHEY and CDR2 is SMNVEV (reference sequence). The CDR3 is 16 residues long. DNA of the CDR3: TGTGCCAGCAGTCCCCTAGGACAGGGGGCGAACACTGAAGCTTTCTTT. It codes for CASSPLGQGANTEAFF.

This clonotype occurred a few times. The chain links TRBV4-2 to TRBJ2-1; D gene unclear. This CDR3 spans 14 amino acids. Between the trimmed V and J ends, which lost 0 bases and 4 bases, there was a span of 7 bases. CDR1 LGHNA and CDR2 YNFKEQ come from the germline V gene. The CDR3 region has the DNA TGTGCCAGCAGCCAAGAGCAGACTTACAATGAGCAGTTCTTC. Its protein product is CASSQEQTYNEQFF.

The chain recombines TRBV20-1 with TRBJ2-1; 9 bases match TRBD2. V trimming: 3 bases; J trimming: 3 bases; junction bases outside the gene matches: 3. This CDR3 spans 14 amino acids. Looked up from germline, CDR1 is DFQATT and CDR2 is SNEGSKA (reference sequence). The CDR3: CSARLTSGYNEQFF. The CDR3 DNA reads as TGCAGTGCTAGGCTGACTAGCGGCTACAATGAGCAGTTCTTC.

With regard to this clonotype: A much larger clone differs by one base, so this may be a read error. The chain is built from TRBV5-1 and TRBJ2-1; the match to TRBD2 covers 8 bases. Losses at the gene ends were 0 bases for V and 4 bases for J; bases not matched to a gene: 3. This CDR3 is built from 15 residues. Looked up from germline, CDR1 is SGHRS and CDR2 is YFSETQ. CDR3 nucleotides: TGCGCCAGCAGCTTGGAGGTAGCGGGGTACAATGAGCAGTTCTTC. It encodes CASSLEVAGYNEQFF.

This clonotype was detected only a few times. One end of the junction does not line up with germline, which may come from a read error. The gene calls are TRBV19 and TRBJ1-5, with a tentative D call TRBD1 (5 bases). The CDR3 loop spans 13 amino acids. Germline V CDR1 and CDR2: LNHDA, SQIVND (reference sequence). The CDR3 is CASSTDSIQPQHF. As DNA, the CDR3 is TGTGCCAGTAGCACCGACAGCATTCAGCCCCAGCATTTT.

V is TRBV6-1 and J is TRBJ2-3; D possibly corresponds to TRBD1 (6 bases). Germline CDR1 and CDR2: MNHNS and SASEGT. CDR3 length equals 12 residues. V dropped 1 base and J dropped 10 bases, with 9 bases sitting between them. The CDR3 DNA reads as TGTGCCAGCAGTGAAGGACAGGTTGCGCAGTATTTT. Protein product: CASSEGQVAQYF.

This clonotype was counted at least ten times. The chain's CDR3 is CASSLAVGGNTEAFF. Here the CDR3 DNA reads TGTGCCAGCAGCTTGGCTGTCGGGGGGAACACTGAAGCTTTCTTT. The V call is TRBV7-6, the J call TRBJ1-1; TRBD1 might be the D (5 bases). The V gene's germline CDR1 is SGHVS and CDR2 FNYEAQ. The CDR3 covers 15 residues. V was pared by 3 bases and J by 1 base, with 12 bases between.

The chain links TRBV10-3 to TRBJ2-3; TRBD2 matches 14 bases. CDR3 length: 17 amino acids. Germline V lookup: CDR1 ENHRY, CDR2 SYGVKD. With 8 bases clipped from V and 1 base from J, the junction kept 8 bases outside the gene matches. Here the CDR3 DNA reads TGTGCCATCCGGACTAGCGGGAGGTCTCTTCGCACAGATACGCAGTATTTT. It yields the protein CAIRTSGRSLRTDTQYF.

This clonotype came up a few times. The J gene is TRBJ2-1, the V gene TRBV20-1, with D unclear. CDR3 length: 14 residues. The germline gives CDR1 DFQATT, CDR2 SNEGSKA (reference sequence). Trimming pared 5 bases from V and 4 bases from J, leaving 15 bases between. The CDR3: CSADSSIGYNEQFF. CDR3 coding DNA: TGCAGTGCTGACTCGTCTATTGGATACAATGAGCAGTTCTTC.